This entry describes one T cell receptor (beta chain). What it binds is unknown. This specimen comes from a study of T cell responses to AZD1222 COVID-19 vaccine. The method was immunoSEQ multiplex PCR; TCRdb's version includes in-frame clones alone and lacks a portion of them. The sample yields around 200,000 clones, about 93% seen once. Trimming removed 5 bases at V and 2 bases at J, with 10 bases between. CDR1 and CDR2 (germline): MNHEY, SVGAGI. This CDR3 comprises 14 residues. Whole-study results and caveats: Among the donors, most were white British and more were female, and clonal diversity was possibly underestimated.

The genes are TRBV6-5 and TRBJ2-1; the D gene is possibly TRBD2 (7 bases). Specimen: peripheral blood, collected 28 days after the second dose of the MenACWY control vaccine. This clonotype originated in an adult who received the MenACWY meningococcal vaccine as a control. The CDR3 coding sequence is TGTGCCAGCAGTCAGGGGACTACCTACAATGAGCAGTTCTTC. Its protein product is CASSQGTTYNEQFF.